This T cell receptor (beta chain) was captured in a study of molecular identifiers for immune sequencing clone quantification. Previously reported methods and listed TCR primers produced the bulk TCR libraries. TCRdb used MiXCR to reprocess the PCR reads, holding one entry per CDR3 protein. The table includes some 59,000 distinct CDR3 sequences, roughly 24% detected once. This clonotype was seen at least ten times. Germline lookup yields CDR1 PRHDT and CDR2 FYEKMQ (reference sequence). This CDR3 spans 12 amino acids. Deletions cut 5 bases from V and 2 bases from J, with 5 bases between. Sorting selected naive CD8 T cells with a CD8+CD4-CCR7+CD45RA+ phenotype.

Sequencing was done on a sample of naive CD8+ T cells from blood, with Jurkat cell RNA spiked in. Regarding subset: FACS-sorted CD8+CD4-CCR7+CD45RA+ naive T cells. The chain is built from TRBV13 and TRBJ2-3; D not certain. This sequence was found in a human donor in good health. Some libraries in this study had Jurkat cell RNA spiked in. The CDR3 DNA reads TGTGCCAGCAGCCTCCACACAGATACGCAGTATTTT. This sequence encodes CASSLHTDTQYF.